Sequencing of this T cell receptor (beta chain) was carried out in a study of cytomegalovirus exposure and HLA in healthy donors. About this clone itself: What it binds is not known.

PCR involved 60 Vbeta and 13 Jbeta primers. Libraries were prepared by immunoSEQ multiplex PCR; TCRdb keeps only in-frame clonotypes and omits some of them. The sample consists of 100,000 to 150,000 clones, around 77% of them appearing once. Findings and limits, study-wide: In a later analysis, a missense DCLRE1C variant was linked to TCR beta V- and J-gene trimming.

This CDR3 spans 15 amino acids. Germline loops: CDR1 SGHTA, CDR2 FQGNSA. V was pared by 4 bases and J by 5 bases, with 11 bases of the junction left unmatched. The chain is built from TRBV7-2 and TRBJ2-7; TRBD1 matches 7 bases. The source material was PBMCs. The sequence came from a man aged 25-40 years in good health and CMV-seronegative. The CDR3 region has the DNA TGTGCCAGCAGCTCTATGACAGGGAGATTCCACGAGCAGTACTTC. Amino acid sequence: CASSSMTGRFHEQYF.